In this sample, the clone carrying this T cell receptor (beta chain) turned up a few times. V gave up 6 bases and J gave up 7 bases, with 16 bases separating them. CDR3 length: 14 residues. Germline assignment: CDR1 MNHEY and CDR2 SVGAGI. These data are taken from a study of blood T cell repertoires in COVID-19. Assay used: immunoSEQ multiplex PCR; TCRdb lists only in-frame clones, some missing. Seen here are a few hundred thousand clones, about 86% observed once, and the top ten hold roughly 2.8%. V is TRBV6-5 and J is TRBJ2-1; possible D gene TRBD1, 5 bases. The sequence derives from a man aged 50-59 years with active or convalescent COVID-19. Source material: peripheral blood. CDR3 region: CASSRQWAGNEQFF. CDR3 nucleotide sequence: TGTGCCAGCAGCCGACAGTGGGCTGGGAATGAGCAGTTCTTC.